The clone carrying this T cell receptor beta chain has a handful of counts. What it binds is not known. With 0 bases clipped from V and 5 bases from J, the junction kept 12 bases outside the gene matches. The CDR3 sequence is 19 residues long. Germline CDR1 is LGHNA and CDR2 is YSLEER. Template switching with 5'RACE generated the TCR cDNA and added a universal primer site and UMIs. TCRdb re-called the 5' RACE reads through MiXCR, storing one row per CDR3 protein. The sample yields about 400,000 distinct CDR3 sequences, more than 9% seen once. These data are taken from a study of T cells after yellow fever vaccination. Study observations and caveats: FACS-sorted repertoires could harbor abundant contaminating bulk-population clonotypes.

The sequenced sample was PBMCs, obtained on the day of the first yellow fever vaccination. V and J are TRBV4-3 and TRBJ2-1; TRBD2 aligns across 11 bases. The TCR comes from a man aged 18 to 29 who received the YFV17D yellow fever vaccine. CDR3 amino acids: CASSQDALAGALQNNEQFF. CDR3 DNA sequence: TGCGCCAGCAGCCAAGATGCACTAGCGGGGGCCCTCCAGAACAATGAGCAGTTCTTC.